What follows is one T cell receptor (beta chain) and its context. The entry originates in a study of T cell responses to AZD1222 COVID-19 vaccine. The protocol was immunoSEQ multiplex PCR, while the TCRdb copy is restricted to in-frame clones and leaves out a portion. The profile shows around 110,000 clones, around 91% of them singletons. Germline V gene data show CDR1 as MGHRA and CDR2 as YSYEKL. Trimming at V came to 1 base and at J to 0 bases, leaving 11 bases not matched to a gene. This CDR3 spans 19 amino acids. This TCR derives from an adult in good health. The starting material was peripheral blood, obtained on day 0 of AZD1222 vaccination. The chain combines TRBV4-1 with TRBJ1-5; 8 nucleotides match TRBD1. CDR3 protein: CASSQAEGQAFYSNQPQHF. CDR3 coding DNA: TGCGCCAGCAGCCAAGCTGAGGGACAGGCCTTCTATAGCAATCAGCCCCAGCATTTT.